The source of this T cell receptor beta chain is a study of T cells in Graves' hyperthyroidism and ophthalmopathy. Study results and limitations: The model made its ophthalmopathy prediction, and onset followed a median approximately six months later.

The study included ophthalmopathy patients with Clinical Activity Score at least 3, NOSPECS grade at least 4 and duration under 3 months. Uncontrolled infection, other autoimmune disease, pregnancy or lactation barred patients from enrollment. Germline values: CDR1 SQVTM, CDR2 ANQGSEA. V was clipped by 2 bases and J by 5 bases; unmatched bases: 6. The CDR3 spans 15 residues. Regions amplified from RNA transcripts were the TCR beta CDR3 regions. An initial round of RT-PCR targeting the TCR CDR3 relied on the HTBI primer set. TCRdb re-derived calls from the multiplex PCR reads in MiXCR, one entry per CDR3 protein. The sample consists of a few hundred thousand distinct CDR3 sequences, 18% of them appearing once. This clonotype was recorded a few times. Its antigen is not identified.

Sequenced input: blood. The receptor was derived from a man aged 18 to 29 with Graves' ophthalmopathy. The gene calls are TRBV29-1 and TRBJ2-1; TRBD2 matches at 10 bases. The CDR3 nucleotides read TGCAGCGTTGAACCCAGCGGGGGGGTCAACAATGAGCAGTTCTTC. As protein: CSVEPSGGVNNEQFF.